The 23 T cell receptor beta chains presented below share a single source sample, sequenced in a study of CD8 T cells in ankylosing spondylitis. Whole-study findings and limits: Seemingly characteristic of ankylosing spondylitis blood was a TCR beta motif consisting of about 8 highly homologous variants.

Antigens of these TCRs are unknown. TCRdb reprocessed the 5' RACE reads via MiXCR and lists one record per CDR3 protein. The data hold 300,000 to 400,000 distinct CDR3 sequences, with 20% to 25% observed a single time. Material for sequencing was blood, either unsorted or a sorted T cell fraction (not recorded which). Every receptor here comes from a male donor with ankylosing spondylitis.

This clonotype has more than one count but fewer than ten. The chain uses TRBV7-8 and TRBJ2-1; D is undetermined. In germline, CDR1 is SGHVS, CDR2 FQNEAQ. The V end lost 1 base, the J end lost 0 bases, and 10 bases lay between the germline ends. The CDR3 has 16 residues. In nucleotides, the CDR3 is TGTGCCAGCAGCTTAGTTGGCGCTAGCTCCTACAATGAGCAGTTCTTC. It codes for CASSLVGASSYNEQFF.

This clonotype came up a few times. The chain recombines TRBV5-1 with TRBJ2-6, with 7 bases lining up with TRBD2. CDR1 and CDR2 (germline): SGHRS, YFSETQ. Unmatched junction bases numbered 6, after V lost 5 bases and J lost 4 bases. The CDR3 length is 15 residues. The CDR3 loop reads CASRKLALGANVLTF. As DNA, the CDR3 is TGCGCCAGCAGAAAACTAGCGCTCGGGGCCAACGTCCTGACTTTC. The full variable domain, with the rest looked up from reference TRBV5-1 and TRBJ2-6, is KAGVTQTPRYLIKTRGQQVTLSCSPISGHRSVSWYQQTPGQGLQFLFEYFSETQRNKGNFPGRFSGRQFSNSRSEMNVSTLELGDSALYLCASRKLALGANVLTFGAGSRLTVL.

This clonotype was observed once. The chain recombines TRBV3-1 with TRBJ2-3; 7 bases line up with TRBD1. The length of the CDR3 is 13 residues. Germline V CDR1 and CDR2: LGHDT, YNNKEL (reference sequence). The V gene end was trimmed by 0 bases and the J gene end by 10 bases; junction bases not matched to a gene: 4. This CDR3 reads CASSQEGGRAQYF. The CDR3 DNA reads as TGTGCCAGCAGCCAAGAAGGGGGCAGGGCGCAGTATTTT.

This chain uses TRBV5-1 with TRBJ1-1; D is unclear. Between the trimmed V and J ends, which lost 4 bases and 1 base, there was a span of 8 bases. Germline CDR1 reads SGHRS; CDR2 reads YFSETQ. This CDR3 spans 13 amino acids. Written as DNA, the CDR3 is TGCGCCAGCAGCCCAGGATGGAACACTGAAGCTTTCTTT. Translation: CASSPGWNTEAFF.

The chain uses TRBV12-3 or TRBV12-4 and TRBJ2-2; either TRBD1 or TRBD2 may fit D (5 bases each). CDR3 length: 14 residues. Trimming cost V 7 bases and J 2 bases, with 11 bases left between them. DNA of the CDR3: TGTGCCAGCAATCCGGGACCAAACACCGGGGAGCTGTTTTTT. It is translated as CASNPGPNTGELFF.

The chain couples TRBV27 to TRBJ1-2, with a tentative D call TRBD1 (6 bases). The germline V gene has CDR1 MNHEY and CDR2 SMNVEV (reference sequence). Trimming removed 5 bases from V and 6 bases from J, with 19 bases in between. This CDR3 region has 15 residues. CDR3 amino acids: CASSPLPPTGDGYTF. The DNA for the CDR3 is TGTGCCAGCAGTCCATTACCCCCGACAGGAGATGGCTACACCTTC.

The chain links TRBV12-3 or TRBV12-4 to TRBJ2-6, with D uncertain. V lost 2 bases, J lost 0 bases, and 17 bases lay in between. This CDR3 is 19 amino acids long. As DNA, the CDR3 is TGTGCCAGCAGTTTAATGGGAAACCCTGCCACCTCTGGGGCCAACGTCCTGACTTTC. It translates to CASSLMGNPATSGANVLTF.

This clonotype was counted only a few times. The J gene is TRBJ2-4, the V gene TRBV7-9, with TRBD1 identical over 9 bases. The CDR3 has 16 amino acids. Germline-derived CDR1 and CDR2 are SEHNR and FQNEAQ (reference sequence). With 1 base clipped from V and 3 bases from J, the junction kept 4 bases outside the gene matches. The DNA of the CDR3 is TGTGCCAGCAGCTTAGTACAGGGGGCGAACAAAAACATTCAGTACTTC. Protein: CASSLVQGANKNIQYF.

J is TRBJ1-5 and V is TRBV19; perhaps TRBD1 as D (6 bases). Germline assignment: CDR1 LNHDA and CDR2 SQIVND (reference sequence). The ends were cut back, 5 bases at V and 10 bases at J, with 18 bases in the middle. This CDR3 comprises 14 residues. The CDR3 loop reads CASSERQGNLPQHF. The CDR3 DNA sequence: TGTGCCAGTAGTGAAAGGCAGGGGAATCTACCCCAGCATTTT.

A few counts support this clonotype. J is TRBJ2-2 and V is TRBV20-1; TRBD1 matches 7 bases. Germline CDR1 DFQATT, CDR2 SNEGSKA (reference sequence). Trimming took 2 bases from V and 5 from J; bases not matched to a gene: 8. The CDR3 has 15 amino acids. In nucleotides, the CDR3 is TGCAGTGCTAGAAGACAGGGCCCCAGGACCGGGGAGCTGTTTTTT. This translates into CSARRQGPRTGELFF.

CDR3 residues: CASGVRHQPQHF. As DNA, the CDR3 is TGCGCCAGCGGCGTCAGGCATCAGCCCCAGCATTTT. The chain recombines TRBV10-2 with TRBJ1-5; D gene ambiguous. V dropped 8 bases and J dropped 5 bases, with 10 bases sitting between them. Germline assignment: CDR1 WSHSY and CDR2 SAAADI. The CDR3 is 12 amino acids.

At least ten counts were recorded for this clonotype. This chain joins TRBV29-1 and TRBJ2-2; 11 nucleotides match TRBD2. Unmatched junction bases numbered 6, after V lost 6 bases and J lost 6 bases. The germline V gene has CDR1 SQVTM and CDR2 ANQGSEA. This CDR3 has 14 residues. This chain's CDR3 is CSVISGRAAGELFF. The CDR3 coding sequence is TGCAGCGTAATTAGCGGGAGGGCCGCCGGGGAGCTGTTTTTT.

The chain couples TRBV5-1 to TRBJ2-7; D is undetermined. The CDR3 covers 15 residues. Germline assignment: CDR1 SGHRS and CDR2 YFSETQ. V shed 4 bases and J shed 5 bases, with 19 bases lying between them. CDR3 residues: CASSRVGRPQDEQYF. DNA for the CDR3: TGCGCCAGCAGCCGGGTAGGGCGGCCTCAGGACGAGCAGTACTTC. The whole variable domain, remainder taken from reference TRBV5-1 and TRBJ2-7, is KAGVTQTPRYLIKTRGQQVTLSCSPISGHRSVSWYQQTPGQGLQFLFEYFSETQRNKGNFPGRFSGRQFSNSRSEMNVSTLELGDSALYLCASSRVGRPQDEQYFGPGTRLTVT.

This clonotype has more than one count but fewer than ten. The genes are TRBV7-3 and TRBJ2-1, with TRBD2 identical over 13 bases. The germline gives CDR1 SGHTA, CDR2 FQGTGA. The CDR3 has 16 residues. V was pared by 5 bases and J by 9 bases, with 10 bases of the junction left unmatched. The CDR3 region is CASSPGTSGAISEQFF. The DNA for the CDR3 is TGTGCCAGCAGCCCTGGGACTAGCGGGGCTATCAGTGAGCAGTTCTTC.

J is TRBJ1-2 and V is TRBV2; no clear D. In germline, CDR1 is SNHLY, CDR2 FYNNEI. This CDR3 is built from 14 residues. V dropped 4 bases and J dropped 8 bases, with 17 bases sitting between them. DNA of the CDR3: TGTGCCAGCAGTGTCATGACGGCCGAAGGGGGCTACACCTTC. Translated, it gives CASSVMTAEGGYTF.

There are a few counts of this clonotype. This chain connects TRBV15 to TRBJ1-5; D is unresolved. Per germline, CDR1 LNHNV and CDR2 YYDKDF (reference sequence). The CDR3 runs to 15 residues. V was shortened by 1 base and J by 3 bases, with 10 bases between the two germline ends. CDR3 DNA: TGTGCCACCAGCAGAGCCGTGGGCATCAATCAGCCCCAGCATTTT. Translated: CATSRAVGINQPQHF.

This clonotype came up a few times. The chain links TRBV4-1 to TRBJ2-7; possible D gene TRBD2, 5 bases. Between the trimmed V and J ends, which lost 1 base and 1 base, there was a span of 14 bases. CDR3 length equals 16 residues. Germline assignment: CDR1 MGHRA and CDR2 YSYEKL. This CDR3 reads CASSQGLVAPSYEQYF. CDR3 sequence (DNA): TGCGCCAGCAGCCAAGGTCTGGTAGCGCCTTCCTACGAGCAGTACTTC.

This chain uses TRBV20-1 with TRBJ1-5; no clear D. CDR3 length: 14 residues. V lost 5 bases to trimming and J lost 3 bases, with 14 bases between them. Germline CDR1 is DFQATT and CDR2 is SNEGSKA (reference sequence). CDR3 sequence: CSAASGDPNQPQHF. The DNA for the CDR3 is TGCAGTGCTGCCAGCGGTGATCCCAATCAGCCCCAGCATTTT.

The table lists this clonotype with a few counts. The chain is built from TRBV5-1 and TRBJ2-1; tentatively, D is TRBD2 (6 bases). The CDR3 is made up of 17 amino acids. Germline-derived CDR1 and CDR2 are SGHRS and YFSETQ. Trimming took 2 bases from V and 2 from J, leaving 17 bases between them. CDR3 sequence: CASSLVDRGAAYNEQFF. As DNA, the CDR3 is TGCGCCAGCAGCTTAGTTGACCGCGGGGCAGCCTACAATGAGCAGTTCTTC.

This clonotype turned up a few times. This chain uses TRBV29-1 with TRBJ1-1; 11 positions match TRBD1. This CDR3 spans 13 amino acids. Per the germline V gene, CDR1 is SQVTM and CDR2 is ANQGSEA. The ends lost 4 bases at V and 5 bases at J; junction bases unmatched: 3. The CDR3 region is CSVAGTGGTEAFF. In DNA form, the CDR3 reads TGCAGCGTTGCCGGGACAGGGGGGACTGAAGCTTTCTTT.

The chain couples TRBV7-2 to TRBJ2-2; 8 bases are a match to TRBD1. Germline CDR1 and CDR2: SGHTA and FQGNSA. The ends lost 4 bases at V and 6 bases at J; junction bases unmatched: 7. The CDR3 runs 15 residues. The CDR3 nucleotides read TGTGCCAGCAGCTCCCGGACAGGGTGGTCCGGGGAGCTGTTTTTT. It is translated as CASSSRTGWSGELFF.

This chain connects TRBV6-2 or TRBV6-3 to TRBJ2-1, with D tentatively TRBD2 (6 bases). Trimming stripped 4 bases from V and 9 bases from J, with 16 bases between. The V gene's germline CDR1 is MNHEY and CDR2 SVGEGT. This CDR3 is 14 amino acids long. The CDR3 is CASSLLRQGGEQFF. The CDR3 region has the DNA TGTGCCAGCAGTTTACTGCGTCAGGGAGGTGAGCAGTTCTTC.

The chain carries TRBV6-5 and TRBJ2-7; TRBD2 matches 8 bases. Germline V gives CDR1 MNHEY, CDR2 SVGAGI. The V gene end was trimmed by 0 bases and the J gene end by 3 bases; junction bases not matched to a gene: 7. The CDR3 loop spans 16 amino acids. The CDR3 bases are TGTGCCAGCAGTTACTCGAGGGCAGGGACTAGCTACGAGCAGTACTTC. Translated: CASSYSRAGTSYEQYF.